This TCR beta chain was sequenced during a study of cytomegalovirus exposure and HLA in healthy donors. Whole-study findings and limits: According to an earlier analysis, most TCR beta V segments yielded productive rearrangements about 90% or about 30% of the time. HLA alleles showed associations with 16,951 TCR beta sequences in a later analysis, at a 0.05 false discovery rate. Researchers counted 180 or so TCR beta chains as cytomegalovirus-associated.

V gave up 5 bases and J gave up 13 bases, with 20 bases separating them. From germline, CDR1 is SNHLY and CDR2 FYNNEI. This CDR3 has 13 amino acids. Turning to this clone: Antigen: not known.

The PCR made use of 60 Vbeta and 13 Jbeta primers. Profiled with immunoSEQ multiplex PCR; TCRdb holds only in-frame clones, not every one. The sample lists roughly 110,000 clones; around 77% were seen once. The V and J genes are TRBV2 and TRBJ1-1; D is unresolved. This clonotype was obtained from a male donor in good health and CMV-seronegative. The sample comprised PBMCs. Written as DNA, the CDR3 is TGTGCCAGCAGTCGGACCCCAACTGAAAGCGGTTTCTTT. It encodes CASSRTPTESGFF.